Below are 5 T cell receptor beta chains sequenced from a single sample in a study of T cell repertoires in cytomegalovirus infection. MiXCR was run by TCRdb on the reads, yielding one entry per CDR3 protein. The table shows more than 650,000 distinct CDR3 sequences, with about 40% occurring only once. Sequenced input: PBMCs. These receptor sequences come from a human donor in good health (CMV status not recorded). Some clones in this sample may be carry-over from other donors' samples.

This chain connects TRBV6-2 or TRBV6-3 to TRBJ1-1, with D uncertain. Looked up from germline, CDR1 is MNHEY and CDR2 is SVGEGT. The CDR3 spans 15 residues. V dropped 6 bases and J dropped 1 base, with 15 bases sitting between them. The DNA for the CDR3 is TGTGCCAGCAGGCGAGGAGGTACCGAGAACACTGAAGCTTTCTTT. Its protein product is CASRRGGTENTEAFF.

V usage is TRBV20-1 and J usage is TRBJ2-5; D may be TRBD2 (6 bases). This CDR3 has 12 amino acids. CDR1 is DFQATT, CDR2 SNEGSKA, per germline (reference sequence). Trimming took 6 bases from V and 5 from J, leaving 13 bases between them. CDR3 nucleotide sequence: TGCAGTGCCGCGACTAGGATGGAGACCCAGTACTTC. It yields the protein CSAATRMETQYF.

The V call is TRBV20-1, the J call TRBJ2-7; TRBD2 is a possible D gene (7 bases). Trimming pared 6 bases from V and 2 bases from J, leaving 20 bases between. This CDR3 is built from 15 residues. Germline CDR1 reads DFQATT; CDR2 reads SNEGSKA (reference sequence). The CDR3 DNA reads TGCAGTGCCCCGAAGGGAGGGACATTCCCCTACGAGCAGTACTTC. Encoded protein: CSAPKGGTFPYEQYF.

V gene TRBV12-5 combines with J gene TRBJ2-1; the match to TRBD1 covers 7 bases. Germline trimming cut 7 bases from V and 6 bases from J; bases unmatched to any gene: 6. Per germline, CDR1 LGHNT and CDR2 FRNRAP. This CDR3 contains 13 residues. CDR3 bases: TGTGCTAGTGTGGGGGCAGGGGGCAATGAGCAGTTCTTC. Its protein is CASVGAGGNEQFF.

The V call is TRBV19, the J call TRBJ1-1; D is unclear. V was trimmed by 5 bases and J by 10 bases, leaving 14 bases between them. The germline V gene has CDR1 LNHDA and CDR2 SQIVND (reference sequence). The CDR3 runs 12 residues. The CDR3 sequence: CASSPNPGSAFF. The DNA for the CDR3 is TGTGCCAGTAGTCCTAACCCCGGCTCAGCTTTCTTT.